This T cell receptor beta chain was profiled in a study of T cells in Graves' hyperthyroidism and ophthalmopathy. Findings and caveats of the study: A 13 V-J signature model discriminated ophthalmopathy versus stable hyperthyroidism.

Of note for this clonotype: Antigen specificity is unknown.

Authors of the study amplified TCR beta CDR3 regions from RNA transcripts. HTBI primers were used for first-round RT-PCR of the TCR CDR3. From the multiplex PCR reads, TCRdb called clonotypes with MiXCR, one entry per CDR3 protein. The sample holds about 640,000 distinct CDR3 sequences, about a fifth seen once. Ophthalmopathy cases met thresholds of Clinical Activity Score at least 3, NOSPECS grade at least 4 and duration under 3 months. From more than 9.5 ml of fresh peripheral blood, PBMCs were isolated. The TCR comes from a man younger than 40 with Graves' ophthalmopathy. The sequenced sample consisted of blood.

The CDR3 region is CASSLEGLGNYNEQFF. The CDR3 nucleotides read TGTGCCAGCAGCTTAGAGGGACTAGGGAACTACAATGAGCAGTTCTTC. The chain uses TRBV11-2 and TRBJ2-1, with TRBD2 matching over 8 bases. V lost 0 bases to trimming and J lost 3 bases; unmatched junction nucleotides: 4. The CDR3 is 16 residues long. The germline CDR1 and CDR2 sequences are SGHAT and FQNNGV.